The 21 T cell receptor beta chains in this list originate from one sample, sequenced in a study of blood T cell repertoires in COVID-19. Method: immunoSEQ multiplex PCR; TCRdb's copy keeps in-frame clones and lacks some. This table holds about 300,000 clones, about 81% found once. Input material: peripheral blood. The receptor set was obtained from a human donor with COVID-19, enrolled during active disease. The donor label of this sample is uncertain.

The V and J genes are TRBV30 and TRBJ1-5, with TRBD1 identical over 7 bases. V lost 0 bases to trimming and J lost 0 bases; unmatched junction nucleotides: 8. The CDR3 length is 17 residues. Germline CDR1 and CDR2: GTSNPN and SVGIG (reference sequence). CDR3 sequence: CAWSVPQGVLSNQPQHF. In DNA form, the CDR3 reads TGTGCCTGGAGTGTACCCCAGGGGGTACTTAGCAATCAGCCCCAGCATTTT.

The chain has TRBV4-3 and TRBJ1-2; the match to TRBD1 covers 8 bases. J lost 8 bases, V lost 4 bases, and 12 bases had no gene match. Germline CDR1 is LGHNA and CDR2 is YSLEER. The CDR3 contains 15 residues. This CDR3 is CASSLWTGTVGGYTF. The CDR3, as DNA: TGCGCCAGCAGCCTTTGGACAGGGACCGTAGGAGGCTACACCTTC.

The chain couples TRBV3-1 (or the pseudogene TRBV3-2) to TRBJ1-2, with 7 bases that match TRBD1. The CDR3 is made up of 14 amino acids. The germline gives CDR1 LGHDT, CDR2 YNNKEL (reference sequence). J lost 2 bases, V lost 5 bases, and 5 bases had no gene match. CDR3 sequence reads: CASSSTTGNYGYTF. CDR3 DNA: TGTGCCAGCAGCTCTACGACAGGGAACTATGGCTACACCTTC.

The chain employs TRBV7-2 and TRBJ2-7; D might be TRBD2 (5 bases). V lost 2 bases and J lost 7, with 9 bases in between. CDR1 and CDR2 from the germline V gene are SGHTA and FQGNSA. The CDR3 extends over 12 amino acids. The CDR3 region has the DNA TGTGCCAGCAGCTTACCGGGGTTGGAGCAGTACTTC. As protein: CASSLPGLEQYF.

The CDR3 is CASSSNGQGGETQYF. The CDR3 DNA reads as TGTGCCAGCAGCTCGAACGGACAGGGGGGCGAGACCCAGTACTTC. The rearrangement links TRBV6-5 to TRBJ2-5; 10 bases fit TRBD1. The ends lost 6 bases at V and 5 bases at J; junction bases unmatched: 9. The germline CDR1 and CDR2 sequences are MNHEY and SVGAGI. CDR3 length: 15 amino acids.

CDR3 DNA: TGTGCCAGCTCACCAATTGGAGGGGCTTTCTTAGGTGGCTACACCTTC. Residues: CASSPIGGAFLGGYTF. This rearrangement joins TRBV18 to TRBJ1-2; maybe TRBD1 (5 bases). The germline gives CDR1 KGHSH, CDR2 LQKENI. The CDR3 sequence is 16 residues long. Trimming left V 2 bases short and J 7 bases short, with 20 bases between.

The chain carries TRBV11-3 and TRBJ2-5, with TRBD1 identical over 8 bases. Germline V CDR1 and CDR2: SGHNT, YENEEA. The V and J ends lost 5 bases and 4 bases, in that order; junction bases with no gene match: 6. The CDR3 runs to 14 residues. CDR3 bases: TGTGCCAGCAGCCTCGGACAGGGTCGAGAGACCCAGTACTTC. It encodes CASSLGQGRETQYF.

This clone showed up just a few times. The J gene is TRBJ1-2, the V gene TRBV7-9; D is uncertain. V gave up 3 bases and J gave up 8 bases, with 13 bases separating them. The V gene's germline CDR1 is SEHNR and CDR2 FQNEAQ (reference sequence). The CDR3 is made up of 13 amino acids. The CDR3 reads CASSFSGTEGYTF. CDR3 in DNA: TGTGCCAGCAGCTTCTCAGGTACTGAGGGCTACACCTTC.

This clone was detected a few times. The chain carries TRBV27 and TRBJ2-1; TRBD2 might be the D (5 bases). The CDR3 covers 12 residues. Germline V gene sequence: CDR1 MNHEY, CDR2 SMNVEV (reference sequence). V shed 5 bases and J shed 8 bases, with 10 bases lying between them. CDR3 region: CASSPTSHEQFF. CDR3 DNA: TGTGCCAGCAGTCCTACTAGTCATGAGCAGTTCTTC.

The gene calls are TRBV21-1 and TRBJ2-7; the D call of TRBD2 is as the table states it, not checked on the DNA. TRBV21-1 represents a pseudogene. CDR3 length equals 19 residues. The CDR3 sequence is CASSKASPPQTPGGYEQYF. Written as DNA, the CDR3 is TGTGCCAGCAGCAAAGCTTCTCCCCCCCAGACTCCGGGCGGGTACGAGCAGTACTTC.

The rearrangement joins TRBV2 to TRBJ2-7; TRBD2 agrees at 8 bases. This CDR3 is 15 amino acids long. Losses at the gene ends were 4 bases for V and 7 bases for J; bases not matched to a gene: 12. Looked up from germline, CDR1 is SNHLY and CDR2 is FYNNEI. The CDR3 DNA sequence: TGTGCCAGCAGTGTACTTCGGGAGGGGGTTGGTGAGCAGTACTTC. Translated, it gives CASSVLREGVGEQYF.

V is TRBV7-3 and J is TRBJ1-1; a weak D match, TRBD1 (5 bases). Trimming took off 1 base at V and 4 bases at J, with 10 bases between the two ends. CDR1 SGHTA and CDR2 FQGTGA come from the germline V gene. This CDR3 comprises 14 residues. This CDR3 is CASSLSSGPTEAFF. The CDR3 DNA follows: TGTGCCAGCAGCTTAAGTTCAGGGCCCACTGAAGCTTTCTTT. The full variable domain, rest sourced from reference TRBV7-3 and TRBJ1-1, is GAGVSQTPSNKVTEKGKYVELRCDPISGHTALYWYRQSLGQGPEFLIYFQGTGAADDSGLPNDRFFAVRPEGSVSTLKIQRTERGDSAVYLCASSLSSGPTEAFFGQGTRLTVV.

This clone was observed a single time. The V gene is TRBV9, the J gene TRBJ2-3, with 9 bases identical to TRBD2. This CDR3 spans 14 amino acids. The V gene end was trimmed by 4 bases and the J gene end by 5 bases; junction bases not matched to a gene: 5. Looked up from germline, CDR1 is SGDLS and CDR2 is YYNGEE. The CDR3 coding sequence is TGTGCCAGCAGCCAAAATAGCGGGAGAGATACGCAGTATTTT. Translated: CASSQNSGRDTQYF.

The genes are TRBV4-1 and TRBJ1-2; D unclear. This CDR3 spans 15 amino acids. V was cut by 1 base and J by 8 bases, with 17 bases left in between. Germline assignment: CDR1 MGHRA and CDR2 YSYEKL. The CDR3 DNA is TGCGCCAGCAGCCAAGCGGGAGGTCTGGGATTAGGCTACACCTTC. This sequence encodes CASSQAGGLGLGYTF.

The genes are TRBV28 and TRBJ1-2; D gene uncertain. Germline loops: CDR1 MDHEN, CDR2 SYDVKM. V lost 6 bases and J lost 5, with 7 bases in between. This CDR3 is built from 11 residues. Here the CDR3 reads CASSSGYGYTF. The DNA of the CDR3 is TGTGCCAGCAGCTCCGGGTATGGCTACACCTTC.

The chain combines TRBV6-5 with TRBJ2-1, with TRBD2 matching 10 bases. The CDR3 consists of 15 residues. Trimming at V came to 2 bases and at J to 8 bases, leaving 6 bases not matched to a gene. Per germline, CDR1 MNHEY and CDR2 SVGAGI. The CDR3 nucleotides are TGTGCCAGCAGTTACCAGCGGGAGGGTTTCGATGAGCAGTTCTTC. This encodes CASSYQREGFDEQFF.

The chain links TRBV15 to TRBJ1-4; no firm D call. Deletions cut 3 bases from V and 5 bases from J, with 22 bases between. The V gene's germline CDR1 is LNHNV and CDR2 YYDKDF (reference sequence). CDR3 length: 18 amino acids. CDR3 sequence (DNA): TGTGCCACCAGCAGGGAGACTCTTTCGTCGACTGTGAATGAAAAACTGTTTTTT. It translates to CATSRETLSSTVNEKLFF. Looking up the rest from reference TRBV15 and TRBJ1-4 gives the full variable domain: DAMVIQNPRYQVTQFGKPVTLSCSQTLNHNVMYWYQQKSSQAPKLLFHYYDKDFNNEADTPDNFQSRRPNTSFCFLDIRSPGLGDTAMYLCATSRETLSSTVNEKLFFGSGTQLSVL.

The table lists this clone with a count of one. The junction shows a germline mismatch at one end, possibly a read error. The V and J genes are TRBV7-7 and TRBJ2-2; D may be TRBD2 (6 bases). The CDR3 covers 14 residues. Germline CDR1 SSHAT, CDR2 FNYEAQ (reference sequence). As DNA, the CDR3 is TGTGCTAGCAGCCTACGGGGGTCAAGCGGGGAGCTGTTTTTT. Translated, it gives CASSLRGSSGELFF.

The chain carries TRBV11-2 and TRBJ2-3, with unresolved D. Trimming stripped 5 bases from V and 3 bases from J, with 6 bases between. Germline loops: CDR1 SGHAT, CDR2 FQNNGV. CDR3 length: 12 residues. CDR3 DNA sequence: TGTGCCAGCAGCCTGACTACAGATACGCAGTATTTT. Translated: CASSLTTDTQYF.

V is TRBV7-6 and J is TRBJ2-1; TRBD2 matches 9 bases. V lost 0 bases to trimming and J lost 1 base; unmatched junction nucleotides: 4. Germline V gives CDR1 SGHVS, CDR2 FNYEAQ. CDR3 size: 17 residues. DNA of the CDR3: TGTGCCAGCAGCTTAGCCTGGCGGGAGGGGTCCTACAATGAGCAGTTCTTC. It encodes CASSLAWREGSYNEQFF.

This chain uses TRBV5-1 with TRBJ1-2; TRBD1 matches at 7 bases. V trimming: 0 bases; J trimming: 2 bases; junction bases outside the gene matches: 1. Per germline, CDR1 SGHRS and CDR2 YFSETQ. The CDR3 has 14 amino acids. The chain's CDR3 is CASSLEGANYGYTF. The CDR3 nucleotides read TGCGCCAGCAGCTTGGAGGGGGCCAACTATGGCTACACCTTC.